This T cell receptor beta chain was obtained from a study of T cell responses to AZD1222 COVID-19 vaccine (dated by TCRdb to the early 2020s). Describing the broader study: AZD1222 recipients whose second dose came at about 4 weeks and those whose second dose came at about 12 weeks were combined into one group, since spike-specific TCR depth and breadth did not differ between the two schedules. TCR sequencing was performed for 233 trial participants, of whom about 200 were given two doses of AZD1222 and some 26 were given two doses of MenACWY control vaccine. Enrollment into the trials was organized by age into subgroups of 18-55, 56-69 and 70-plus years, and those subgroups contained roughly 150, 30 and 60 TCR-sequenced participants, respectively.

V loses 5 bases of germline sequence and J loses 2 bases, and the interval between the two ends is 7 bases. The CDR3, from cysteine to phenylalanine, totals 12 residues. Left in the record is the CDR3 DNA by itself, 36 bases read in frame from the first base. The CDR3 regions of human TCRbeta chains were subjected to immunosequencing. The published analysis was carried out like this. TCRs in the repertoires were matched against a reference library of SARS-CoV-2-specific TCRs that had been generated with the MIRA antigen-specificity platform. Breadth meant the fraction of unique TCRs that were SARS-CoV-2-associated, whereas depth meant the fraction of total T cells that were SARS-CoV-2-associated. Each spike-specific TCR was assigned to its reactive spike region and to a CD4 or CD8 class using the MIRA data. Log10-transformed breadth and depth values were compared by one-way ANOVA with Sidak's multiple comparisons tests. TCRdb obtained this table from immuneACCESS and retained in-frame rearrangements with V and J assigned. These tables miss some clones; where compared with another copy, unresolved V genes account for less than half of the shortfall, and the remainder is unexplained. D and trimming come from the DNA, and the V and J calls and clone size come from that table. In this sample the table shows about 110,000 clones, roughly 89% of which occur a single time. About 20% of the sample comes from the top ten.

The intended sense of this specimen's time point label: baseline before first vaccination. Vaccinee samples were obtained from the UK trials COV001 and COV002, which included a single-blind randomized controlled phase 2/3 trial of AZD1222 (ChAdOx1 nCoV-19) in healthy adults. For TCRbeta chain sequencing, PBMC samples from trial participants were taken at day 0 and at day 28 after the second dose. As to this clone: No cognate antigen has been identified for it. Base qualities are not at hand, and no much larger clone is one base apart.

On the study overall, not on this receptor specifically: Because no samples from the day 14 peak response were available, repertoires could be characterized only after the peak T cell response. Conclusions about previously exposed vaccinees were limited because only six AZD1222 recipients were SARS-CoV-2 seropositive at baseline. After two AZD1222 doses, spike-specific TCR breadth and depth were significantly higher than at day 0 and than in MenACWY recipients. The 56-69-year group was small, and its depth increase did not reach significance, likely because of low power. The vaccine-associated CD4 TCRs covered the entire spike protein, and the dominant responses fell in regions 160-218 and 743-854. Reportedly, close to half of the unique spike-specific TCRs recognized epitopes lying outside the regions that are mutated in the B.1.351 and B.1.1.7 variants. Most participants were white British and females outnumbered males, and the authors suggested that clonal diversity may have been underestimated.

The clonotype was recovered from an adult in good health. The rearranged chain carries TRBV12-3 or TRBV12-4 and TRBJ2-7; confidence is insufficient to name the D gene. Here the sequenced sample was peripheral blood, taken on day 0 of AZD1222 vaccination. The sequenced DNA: TGTGCCAGCAGTCCAAGCCCCTACGAGCAGTACTTC. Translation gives CASSPSPYEQYF.